The present entry profiles one TCR beta chain with its context. What it binds is not known. The data were taken from a study of T cells after posttransplantation cyclophosphamide. General study findings and limits: After PTCy, TRB diversity resembled that of CNI/methotrexate controls.

Data came from immunoSEQ multiplex PCR; TCRdb stores just in-frame clones and leaves some out. The sample consists of fewer than 40,000 clones, roughly 89% of them appearing once. The V and J ends lost 6 bases and 1 base respectively, with 9 bases between them. The CDR3 runs 12 residues. Germline V gene lookup returns CDR1 SQVTM and CDR2 ANQGSEA. The source material was PBMCs. The chain carries TRBV29-1 and TRBJ1-1, with D unresolved. The receptor was derived from a woman aged 40 to 55 with a blood cancer, CMV-positive, and with a related stem cell donor. The CDR3 is CSVQTTNTEAFF. Written as DNA, the CDR3 is TGCAGCGTCCAGACAACGAACACTGAAGCTTTCTTT.